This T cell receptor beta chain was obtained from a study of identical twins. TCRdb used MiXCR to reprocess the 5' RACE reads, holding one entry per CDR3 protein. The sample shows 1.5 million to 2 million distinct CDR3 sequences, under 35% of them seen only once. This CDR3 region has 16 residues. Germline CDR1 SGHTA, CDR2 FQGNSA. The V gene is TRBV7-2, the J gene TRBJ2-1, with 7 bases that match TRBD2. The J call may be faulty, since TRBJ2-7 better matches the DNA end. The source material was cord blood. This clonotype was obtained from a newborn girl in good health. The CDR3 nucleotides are TGTGCCAGCAGCTTAGGGACTAGTAGGTCCTACAATGAGCAGTACTTC. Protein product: CASSLGTSRSYNEQYF.